The 32 T cell receptor beta chains reported below all come from one sample, sequenced in a study of blood T cell repertoires in COVID-19. The data were produced by immunoSEQ multiplex PCR, yet TCRdb's version contains in-frame clones alone and is incomplete. Of tens of thousands of clones in the sample, roughly 80% are singletons; the top ten hold approximately 4%. The material sequenced was PBMCs or T cells enriched from blood (not recorded which). Every receptor here comes from a woman in her forties with acute COVID-19.

The V call is TRBV18, the J call TRBJ1-1; D is undetermined. Germline V gene sequence: CDR1 KGHSH, CDR2 LQKENI. V dropped 4 bases and J dropped 3 bases, with 9 bases sitting between them. The CDR3 is 13 residues long. CDR3 nucleotides: TGTGCCAGCTCACGGGAGGCCGACACTGAAGCTTTCTTT. Protein: CASSREADTEAFF.

This clone was detected only once. This sequence joins TRBV29-1 and TRBJ1-1, with no clear D. The CDR3 is 11 amino acids. Per the germline V gene, CDR1 is SQVTM and CDR2 is ANQGSEA. V lost 6 bases and J 3 bases, leaving 8 bases between the germline ends. CDR3 in DNA: TGCAGCGTCCGGAGGGACACTGAAGCTTTCTTT. Encoded protein: CSVRRDTEAFF.

V usage is TRBV28 and J usage is TRBJ2-2, with 12 positions matching TRBD2. Looked up from germline, CDR1 is MDHEN and CDR2 is SYDVKM. J gave up 5 bases and V 7 bases, and 8 bases lay outside the gene matches. The CDR3 extends over 16 amino acids. In nucleotides, the CDR3 is TGTGCCAGCACCCGACTAGCGGGGGCCCTAACCGGGGAGCTGTTTTTT. Translation gives CASTRLAGALTGELFF.

The V and J genes are TRBV7-8 and TRBJ2-7; D is ambiguous. The CDR3 length is 14 residues. The V and J ends lost 1 base and 2 bases respectively, with 9 bases between them. The V gene's germline CDR1 is SGHVS and CDR2 FQNEAQ. The DNA of the CDR3 is TGTGCCAGCAGCTTAGGACACGGAACCTACGAGCAGTACGTC. It encodes CASSLGHGTYEQYV.

The chain uses TRBV19 and TRBJ1-1, with D perhaps matching TRBD1 (6 bases). Germline CDR1 reads LNHDA; CDR2 reads SQIVND (reference sequence). The ends were cut back, 5 bases at V and 3 bases at J, with 10 bases in the middle. The CDR3 spans 13 residues. The CDR3 nucleotides read TGTGCCAGTAGTGACAGGACGGACACTGAAGCTTTCTTT. It codes for CASSDRTDTEAFF.

The chain employs TRBV9 and TRBJ1-5; TRBD1 matches 8 bases. Germline CDR1 reads SGDLS; CDR2 reads YYNGEE. The CDR3 runs to 15 residues. V was clipped by 4 bases and J by 4 bases; unmatched bases: 7. The CDR3 region has the DNA TGTGCCAGCAGCCCCGGACAGGGAAATAATCAGCCCCAGCATTTT. Its translation is CASSPGQGNNQPQHF.

This chain uses TRBV2 with TRBJ2-1; TRBD2 is a possible D gene (6 bases). Germline V lookup: CDR1 SNHLY, CDR2 FYNNEI. The CDR3 is made up of 11 amino acids. The ends were cut back, 8 bases at V and 15 bases at J, with 17 bases in the middle. Written as DNA, the CDR3 is TGTGCCAGCCAGTTAACGACTAGTATGTTCTTC. It translates to CASQLTTSMFF.

The V call is TRBV11-3, the J call TRBJ2-5, with 9 nucleotides matching TRBD1. Germline V gene sequence: CDR1 SGHNT, CDR2 YENEEA. The ends lost 2 bases at V and 1 base at J; junction bases unmatched: 2. CDR3 length: 15 residues. The CDR3 DNA sequence: TGTGCCAGCAGCTTAAACAGGGGGCCCCAAGAGACCCAGTACTTC. Amino acids: CASSLNRGPQETQYF. Using reference TRBV11-3 and TRBJ2-5 for the parts outside the CDR3, the full variable domain is EAGVVQSPRYKIIEKKQPVAFWCNPISGHNTLYWYLQNLGQGPELLIRYENEEAVDDSQLPKDRFSAERLKGVDSTLKIQPAELGDSAVYLCASSLNRGPQETQYFGPGTRLLVL.

This clone was detected a few times. The V gene is TRBV19, the J gene TRBJ1-2; TRBD1 is a possible D gene (5 bases). Germline CDR1 LNHDA, CDR2 SQIVND (reference sequence). V was pared by 5 bases and J by 6 bases, with 22 bases between. The CDR3 runs 16 residues. The CDR3 sequence: CASSVAPGDSVNGYTF. The CDR3 coding sequence is TGTGCCAGTAGTGTGGCCCCCGGGGACTCAGTGAATGGCTACACCTTC.

The genes are TRBV10-1 and TRBJ2-3; D call uncertain. The V gene lost 0 bases and the J gene lost 0 bases, with 7 bases spanning the gap. This CDR3 is built from 15 residues. Germline lookup yields CDR1 WNHNN and CDR2 SYGVQD (reference sequence). The CDR3 DNA reads TGCGCCAGCAGTGAGTCGATCGGGAGCACAGATACGCAGTATTTT. Protein sequence: CASSESIGSTDTQYF.

This clone was recorded once. The J gene is TRBJ2-2, the V gene TRBV5-1; 9 bases map to TRBD1. J gave up 0 bases and V 3 bases, and 12 bases lay outside the gene matches. The CDR3 runs to 19 residues. Per the germline V gene, CDR1 is SGHRS and CDR2 is YFSETQ. This CDR3 reads CASSYRTGAAMSNTGELFF. In DNA form, the CDR3 reads TGCGCCAGCAGCTATCGGACAGGGGCCGCTATGTCGAACACCGGGGAGCTGTTTTTT.

This sequence joins TRBV28 and TRBJ1-5; 7 nucleotides line up with TRBD1. The CDR3 runs to 17 residues. Germline trimming cut 6 bases from V and 0 bases from J; bases unmatched to any gene: 11. The germline CDR1 and CDR2 sequences are MDHEN and SYDVKM. The CDR3 reads CASSRQGRGYSNQPQHF. CDR3 sequence (DNA): TGTGCCAGCAGCAGACAGGGTAGGGGATATAGCAATCAGCCCCAGCATTTT.

The chain uses TRBV3-1 (or the pseudogene TRBV3-2) and TRBJ2-7, with 7 bases identical to TRBD2. The CDR3 sequence is 14 residues long. CDR1 and CDR2 from the germline V gene are LGHDT and YNNKEL (reference sequence). The V segment lost 5 bases and the J segment 3 bases; nucleotides outside the gene matches: 7. In DNA, the CDR3 is TGTGCCAGCAGCTCCGTAGGCGGGAGCTACGAGCAGTACTTC. Its protein product is CASSSVGGSYEQYF.

The chain recombines TRBV2 with TRBJ1-1; the D gene is possibly TRBD1 (5 bases). This CDR3 has 15 amino acids. Germline CDR1 and CDR2: SNHLY and FYNNEI. V lost 6 bases and J lost 4, with 18 bases in between. CDR3 sequence: CASRRGGVEGTEAFF. The CDR3 bases are TGTGCCAGCAGAAGGGGCGGGGTCGAGGGCACTGAAGCTTTCTTT.

In nucleotides, the CDR3 is TGTGCCAGTAGTATAACAGGGCACGTTAGAGGCAATGAGCAGTTCTTC. This sequence encodes CASSITGHVRGNEQFF. This chain connects TRBV19 to TRBJ2-1; D may be TRBD1 (6 bases). V was trimmed by 2 bases and J by 6 bases, leaving 17 bases between them. The CDR3 covers 16 residues. Germline CDR1 is LNHDA and CDR2 is SQIVND (reference sequence).

This clone was found a few times. The rearrangement joins TRBV6-5 to TRBJ1-1; D not resolved. CDR1 is MNHEY, CDR2 SVGAGI, per germline. Trimming removed 8 bases from V and 0 bases from J, with 10 bases in between. The CDR3 has 13 amino acids. The DNA for the CDR3 is TGTGCCAGCGCTCAGACACTGAACACTGAAGCTTTCTTT. As protein: CASAQTLNTEAFF.

The chain carries TRBV5-4 and TRBJ1-2; no clear D gene. CDR1 is SGHNT and CDR2 is YYREEE in the germline V gene (reference sequence). CDR3 length: 16 residues. V shed 6 bases and J shed 3 bases, with 21 bases lying between them. The CDR3 loop is CASTPRGSRGDYGYTF. CDR3 DNA: TGTGCCAGCACACCCCGAGGATCGCGGGGTGACTATGGCTACACCTTC.

The J gene is TRBJ1-4, the V gene TRBV5-4; 8 nucleotides align to TRBD1. The V segment lost 2 bases and the J segment 3 bases; nucleotides outside the gene matches: 3. The germline V gene encodes CDR1 SGHNT and CDR2 YYREEE (reference sequence). The CDR3 length is 15 residues. This CDR3 is CASSLSTGANEKLFF. The CDR3 nucleotides read TGTGCCAGCAGCTTATCGACAGGGGCTAATGAAAAACTGTTTTTT. The entire variable domain, with the rest obtained from reference TRBV5-4 and TRBJ1-4, is as follows: ETGVTQSPTHLIKTRGQQVTLRCSSQSGHNTVSWYQQALGQGPQFIFQYYREEENGRGNFPPRFSGLQFPNYSSELNVNALELDDSALYLCASSLSTGANEKLFFGSGTQLSVL.

DNA of the CDR3: TGTGCCAGCAGTGGACAGGGAGGCTACGAGCAGTACGTC. Translated, it gives CASSGQGGYEQYV. The chain employs TRBV2 and TRBJ2-7; possibly TRBD1 for D (7 bases). V lost 4 bases and J 3 bases, leaving 10 bases between the germline ends. This CDR3 has 13 amino acids. Germline CDR1 reads SNHLY; CDR2 reads FYNNEI.

This chain uses TRBV28 with TRBJ2-7; 8 bases map to TRBD2. The CDR3 runs to 16 residues. The V gene's germline CDR1 is MDHEN and CDR2 SYDVKM. The V and J ends lost 2 bases and 3 bases, in that order; junction bases with no gene match: 9. The CDR3, as DNA: TGTGCCAGCAGTTTAGTCCGGGAGGGGGGATTCTACGAGCAGTACTTC. Translated, it gives CASSLVREGGFYEQYF.

CDR3 coding DNA: TGTGCCAGCAGTCCTAATAATTCACCCCTCCACTTT. It is translated as CASSPNNSPLHF. The chain joins TRBV2 to TRBJ1-6, with no clear D. The V end was cut by 5 bases, the J end by 5 bases, with 4 bases between. The CDR3 is 12 amino acids. CDR1 and CDR2 from the germline V gene are SNHLY and FYNNEI. Full variable domain (remainder filled in from reference TRBV2 and TRBJ1-6): EPEVTQTPSHQVTQMGQEVILRCVPISNHLYFYWYRQILGQKVEFLVSFYNNEISEKSEIFDDQFSVERPDGSNFTLKIRSTKLEDSAMYFCASSPNNSPLHFGNGTRLTVT.

The rearrangement joins TRBV10-3 to TRBJ1-1, with D tentatively TRBD1 (5 bases). The CDR3 contains 15 residues. Deletions cut 4 bases from V and 5 bases from J, with 17 bases between. Germline V gene data show CDR1 as ENHRY and CDR2 as SYGVKD. CDR3 residues: CAISVGLGGETEAFF. The CDR3 DNA follows: TGTGCCATCAGTGTCGGATTGGGGGGGGAGACTGAAGCTTTCTTT.

The chain uses TRBV3-1 (or the pseudogene TRBV3-2) and TRBJ1-2, with 8 bases fitting TRBD1. The V gene's germline CDR1 is LGHDT and CDR2 YNNKEL (reference sequence). After removal of 0 bases from V and 6 bases from J, the junction contained 6 bases not matched to a gene. The length of the CDR3 is 15 residues. In nucleotides, the CDR3 is TGTGCCAGCAGCCAAGATGTGGACAGGGAAGATGGCTACACCTTC. Protein product: CASSQDVDREDGYTF.

The V call is TRBV15, the J call TRBJ2-3; no definite D call. The V end was cut by 5 bases, the J end by 6 bases, with 12 bases between. This CDR3 is 13 amino acids long. Germline assignment: CDR1 LNHNV and CDR2 YYDKDF (reference sequence). The DNA of the CDR3 is TGTGCCACCAGCTTCCTCCCCCGGGATACGCAGTATTTT. The encoded protein is CATSFLPRDTQYF.

This chain uses TRBV14 with TRBJ2-5, with a weak D call TRBD1 (5 bases). The CDR3 spans 14 residues. In germline, CDR1 is SGHDN, CDR2 FVKESK. V lost 4 bases and J 3 bases, leaving 12 bases between the germline ends. The CDR3 region is CASSLGALEETQYF. CDR3 DNA: TGTGCCAGCAGCCTTGGGGCGCTAGAAGAGACCCAGTACTTC.

V and J are TRBV7-3 and TRBJ2-3; D not resolved. The germline CDR1 and CDR2 sequences are SGHTA and FQGTGA. The CDR3 totals 14 residues. The V end was cut by 6 bases, the J end by 0 bases, with 10 bases between. The CDR3 region is CASRPGPSTDTQYF. The CDR3 nucleotides read TGTGCCAGCAGACCCGGTCCCAGCACAGATACGCAGTATTTT.

This clone occurred once. This chain joins TRBV7-8 and TRBJ2-7; maybe TRBD1 (6 bases). Trimming left V 6 bases short and J 1 base short, with 19 bases between. Germline loops: CDR1 SGHVS, CDR2 FQNEAQ. This CDR3 has 16 amino acids. The CDR3 bases are TGTGCCAGCAGAAAAAATGCAGGGGCCCAGTCCTACGAGCAGTACGTC. Translation gives CASRKNAGAQSYEQYV.

This clone was seen a handful of times. The chain recombines TRBV27 with TRBJ1-2; 10 bases match TRBD1. The CDR3 is 13 residues long. The germline gives CDR1 MNHEY, CDR2 SMNVEV (reference sequence). The V segment lost 6 bases and the J segment 5 bases; nucleotides outside the gene matches: 3. Written as DNA, the CDR3 is TGTGCCAGCAGCGGACAGGGGGAATATGGCTACACCTTC. Its translation is CASSGQGEYGYTF.

V is TRBV15 and J is TRBJ2-1; D is perhaps TRBD2 (6 bases). Germline V CDR1 and CDR2: LNHNV, YYDKDF (reference sequence). The CDR3 extends over 18 amino acids. V shed 8 bases and J shed 0 bases, with 23 bases lying between them. The CDR3: CATAVGLALQFSYNEQFF. The CDR3 DNA reads as TGTGCCACCGCCGTAGGGCTAGCGCTACAATTCTCCTACAATGAGCAGTTCTTC.

This chain uses TRBV28 with TRBJ2-3; tentative D call: TRBD2 (5 bases). Germline assignment: CDR1 MDHEN and CDR2 SYDVKM. The CDR3 consists of 14 residues. Trimming cost V 6 bases and J 0 bases, with 10 bases left between them. The CDR3 DNA reads as TGTGCCAGCAGCCAGCGGTATAGCACAGATACGCAGTATTTT. It encodes CASSQRYSTDTQYF.

The rearrangement joins TRBV28 to TRBJ1-5; 9 nucleotides align to TRBD1. The CDR3 totals 12 residues. Germline CDR1 is MDHEN and CDR2 is SYDVKM. V shed 10 bases, J shed 6 bases, and the junction held 4 bases outside the gene matches. The CDR3 region is CATRTGAQPQHF. CDR3 nucleotides: TGTGCCACTCGGACAGGGGCTCAGCCCCAGCATTTT.

The chain uses TRBV6-5 and TRBJ2-1, with D possibly TRBD2 on 6 matching bases. Trimming removed 7 bases at V and 0 bases at J, with 10 bases between. The CDR3 runs 14 residues. The V gene's germline CDR1 is MNHEY and CDR2 SVGAGI. The CDR3 loop is CASTRTTSYNEQFF. CDR3 nucleotides: TGTGCCAGCACCCGGACTACCTCCTACAATGAGCAGTTCTTC.